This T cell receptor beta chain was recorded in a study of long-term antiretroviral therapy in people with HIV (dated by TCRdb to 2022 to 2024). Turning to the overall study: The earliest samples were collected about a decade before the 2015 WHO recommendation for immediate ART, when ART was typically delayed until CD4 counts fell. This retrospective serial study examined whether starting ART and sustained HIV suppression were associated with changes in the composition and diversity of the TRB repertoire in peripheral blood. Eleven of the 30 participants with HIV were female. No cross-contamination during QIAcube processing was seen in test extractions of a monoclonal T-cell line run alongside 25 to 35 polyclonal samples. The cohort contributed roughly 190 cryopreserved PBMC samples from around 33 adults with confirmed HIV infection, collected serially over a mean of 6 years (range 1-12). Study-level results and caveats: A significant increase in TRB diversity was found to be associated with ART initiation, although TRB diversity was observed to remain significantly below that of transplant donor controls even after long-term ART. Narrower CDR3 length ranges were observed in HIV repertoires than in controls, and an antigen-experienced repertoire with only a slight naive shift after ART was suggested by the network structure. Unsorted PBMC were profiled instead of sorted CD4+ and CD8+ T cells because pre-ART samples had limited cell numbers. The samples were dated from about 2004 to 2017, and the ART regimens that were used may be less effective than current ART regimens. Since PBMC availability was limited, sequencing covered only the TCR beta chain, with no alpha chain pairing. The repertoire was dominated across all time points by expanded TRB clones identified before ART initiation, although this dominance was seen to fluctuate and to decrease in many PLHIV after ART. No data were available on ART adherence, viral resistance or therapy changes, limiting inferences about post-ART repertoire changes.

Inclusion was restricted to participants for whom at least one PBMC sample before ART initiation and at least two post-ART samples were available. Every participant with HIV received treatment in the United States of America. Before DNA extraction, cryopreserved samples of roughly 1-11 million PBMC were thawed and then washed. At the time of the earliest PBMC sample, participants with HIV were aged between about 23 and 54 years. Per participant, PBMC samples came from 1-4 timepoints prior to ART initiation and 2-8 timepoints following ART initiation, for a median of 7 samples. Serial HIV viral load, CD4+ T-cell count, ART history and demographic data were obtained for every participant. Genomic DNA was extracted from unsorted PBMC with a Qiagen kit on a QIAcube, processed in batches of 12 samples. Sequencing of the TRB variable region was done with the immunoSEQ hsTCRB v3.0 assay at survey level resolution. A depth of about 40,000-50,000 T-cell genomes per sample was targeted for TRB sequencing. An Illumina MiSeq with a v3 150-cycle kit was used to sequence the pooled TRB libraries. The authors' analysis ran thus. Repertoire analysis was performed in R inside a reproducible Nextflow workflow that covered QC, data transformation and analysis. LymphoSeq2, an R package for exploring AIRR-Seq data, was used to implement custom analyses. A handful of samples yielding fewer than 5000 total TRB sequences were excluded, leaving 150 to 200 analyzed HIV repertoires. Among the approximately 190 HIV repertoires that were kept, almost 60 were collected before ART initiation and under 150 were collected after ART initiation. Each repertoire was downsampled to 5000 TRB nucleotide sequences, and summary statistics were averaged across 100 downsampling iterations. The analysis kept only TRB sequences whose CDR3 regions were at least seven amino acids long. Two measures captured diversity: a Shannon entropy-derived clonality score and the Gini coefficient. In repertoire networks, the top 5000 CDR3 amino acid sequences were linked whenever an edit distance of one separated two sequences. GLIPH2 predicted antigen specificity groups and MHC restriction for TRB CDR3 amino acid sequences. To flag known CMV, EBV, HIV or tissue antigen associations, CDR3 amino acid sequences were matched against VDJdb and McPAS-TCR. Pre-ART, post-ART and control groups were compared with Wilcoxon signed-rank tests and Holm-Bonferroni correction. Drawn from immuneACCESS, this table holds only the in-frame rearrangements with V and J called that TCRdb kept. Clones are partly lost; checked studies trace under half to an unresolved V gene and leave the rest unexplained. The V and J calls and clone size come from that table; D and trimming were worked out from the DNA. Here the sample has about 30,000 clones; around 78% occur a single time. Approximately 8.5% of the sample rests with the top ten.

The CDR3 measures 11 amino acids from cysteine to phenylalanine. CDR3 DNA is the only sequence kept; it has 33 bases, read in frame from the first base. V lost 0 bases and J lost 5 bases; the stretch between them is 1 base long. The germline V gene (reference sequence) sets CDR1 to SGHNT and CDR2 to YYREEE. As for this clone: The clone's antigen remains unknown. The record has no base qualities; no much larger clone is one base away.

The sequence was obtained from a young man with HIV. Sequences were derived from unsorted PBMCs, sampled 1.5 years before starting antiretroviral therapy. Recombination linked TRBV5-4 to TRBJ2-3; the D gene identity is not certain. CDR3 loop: CASSLGDTQYF. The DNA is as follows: TGTGCCAGCAGCTTGGGAGATACGCAGTATTTT. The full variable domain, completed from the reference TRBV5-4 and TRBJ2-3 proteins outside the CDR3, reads ETGVTQSPTHLIKTRGQQVTLRCSSQSGHNTVSWYQQALGQGPQFIFQYYREEENGRGNFPPRFSGLQFPNYSSELNVNALELDDSALYLCASSLGDTQYFGPGTRLTVL.